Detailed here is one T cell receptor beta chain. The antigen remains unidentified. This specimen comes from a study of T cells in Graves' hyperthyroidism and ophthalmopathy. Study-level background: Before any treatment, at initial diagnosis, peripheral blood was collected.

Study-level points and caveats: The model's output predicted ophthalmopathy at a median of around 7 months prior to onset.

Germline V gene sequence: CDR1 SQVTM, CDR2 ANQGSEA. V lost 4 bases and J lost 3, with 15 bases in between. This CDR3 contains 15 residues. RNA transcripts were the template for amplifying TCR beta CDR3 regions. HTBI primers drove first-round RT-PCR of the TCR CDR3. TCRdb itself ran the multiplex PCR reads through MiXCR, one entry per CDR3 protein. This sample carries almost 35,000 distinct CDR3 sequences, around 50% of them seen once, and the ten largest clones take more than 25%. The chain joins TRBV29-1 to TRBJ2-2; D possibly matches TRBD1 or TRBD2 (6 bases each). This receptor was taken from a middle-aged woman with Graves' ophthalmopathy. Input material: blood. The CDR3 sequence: CSVAGGRGHTGELFF. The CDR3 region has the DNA TGCAGCGTTGCCGGGGGTCGGGGGCACACCGGGGAGCTGTTTTTT.